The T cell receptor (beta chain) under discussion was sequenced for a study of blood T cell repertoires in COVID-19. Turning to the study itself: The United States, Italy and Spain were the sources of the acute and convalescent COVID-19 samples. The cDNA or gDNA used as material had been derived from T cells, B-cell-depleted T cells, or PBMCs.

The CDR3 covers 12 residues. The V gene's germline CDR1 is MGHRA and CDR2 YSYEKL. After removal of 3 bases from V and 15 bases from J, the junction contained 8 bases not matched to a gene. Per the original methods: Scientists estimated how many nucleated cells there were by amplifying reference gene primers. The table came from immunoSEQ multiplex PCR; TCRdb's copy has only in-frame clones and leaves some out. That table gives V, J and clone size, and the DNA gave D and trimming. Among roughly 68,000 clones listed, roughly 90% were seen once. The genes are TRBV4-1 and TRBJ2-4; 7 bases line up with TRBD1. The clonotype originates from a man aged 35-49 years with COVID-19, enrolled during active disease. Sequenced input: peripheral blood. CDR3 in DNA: TGCGCCAGCAGCCATACGGTCGGGACAGTGTACTTC. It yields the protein CASSHTVGTVYF.